These 16 T cell receptor beta chains were sequenced from one sample in a study of PD-1 blockade in classical Hodgkin lymphoma. Clones were read by immunoSEQ multiplex PCR, and TCRdb kept only the in-frame ones, dropping some. The sample holds roughly 140,000 clones; approximately 80% are singletons and the top ten take roughly 9.2%. Every patient had relapsed following autologous stem cell transplantation, and cohorts differed in brentuximab vedotin exposure. The material sequenced was peripheral blood mononuclear cells (PBMCs), taken before the second cycle of nivolumab. All receptors come from a human donor with classical Hodgkin lymphoma.

CDR3 loop: CASSFSGGPVDTQYF. The CDR3 DNA reads TGTGCCAGCAGTTTTAGCGGGGGCCCGGTAGATACGCAGTATTTT. V is TRBV11-2 and J is TRBJ2-3; 9 positions agree with TRBD2. This CDR3 is built from 15 residues. Trimming cost V 6 bases and J 5 bases; bases outside gene matches: 9. CDR1 is SGHAT, CDR2 FQNNGV, per germline.

This clone has a count of ten or more. The chain recombines TRBV6-6 with TRBJ1-5; D gene ambiguous. This CDR3 region has 15 residues. Between the trimmed V and J ends, which lost 0 bases and 4 bases, there was a span of 10 bases. CDR1 is MNHNY and CDR2 is SVGAGI in the germline V gene (reference sequence). As DNA, the CDR3 is TGTGCCAGCAGTTACTCGCTAGTGCCTAATCAGCCCCAGCATTTT. It is translated as CASSYSLVPNQPQHF.

The chain employs TRBV9 and TRBJ1-3; D call uncertain. Germline CDR1 and CDR2: SGDLS and YYNGEE. This CDR3 comprises 13 residues. With 2 bases removed from V and 4 bases from J, the gap between germline ends came to 7 bases. This chain's CDR3 is CASSVPQGNTIYF. The CDR3 DNA reads TGTGCCAGCAGCGTGCCCCAGGGAAACACCATATATTTT.

This clone was counted at least ten times. This CDR3 reads CASSFRGKETQYF. DNA for the CDR3: TGTGCCAGCTCTTTCAGGGGGAAAGAGACCCAGTACTTC. V gene TRBV6-5 combines with J gene TRBJ2-5, with 7 bases aligning to TRBD1. This CDR3 spans 13 amino acids. Trimming cost V 8 bases and J 3 bases; bases outside gene matches: 6. Germline V CDR1 and CDR2: MNHEY, SVGAGI.

The rearrangement links TRBV19 to TRBJ2-7; D might be TRBD2 (6 bases). The V end lost 3 bases, the J end lost 5 bases, and 11 bases lay between the germline ends. The CDR3 spans 13 residues. Germline-derived CDR1 and CDR2 are LNHDA and SQIVND (reference sequence). The DNA of the CDR3 is TGTGCCAGTAGTATTGGAGGGATCAACGAGCAGTACTTC. Its protein product is CASSIGGINEQYF.

The chain employs TRBV6-1 and TRBJ2-5; TRBD1 aligns across 7 bases. The J call may be in error: the DNA end matches TRBJ2-7 better. From germline, CDR1 is MNHNS and CDR2 SASEGT. The CDR3 has 13 amino acids. The CDR3 protein is CASRTTGADEQYF. DNA of the CDR3: TGTGCCAGCAGAACTACAGGGGCGGACGAGCAGTACTTC.

The gene calls are TRBV5-4 and TRBJ1-1; D is ambiguous. V was pared by 4 bases and J by 0 bases, with 16 bases between. Per the germline V gene, CDR1 is SGHNT and CDR2 is YYREEE (reference sequence). The CDR3 has 16 amino acids. CDR3: CASSQGRNTMNTEAFF. CDR3 bases: TGTGCCAGCAGCCAAGGGAGGAACACCATGAACACTGAAGCTTTCTTT.

The chain employs TRBV2 and TRBJ1-4; D remains unclear. This CDR3 is 11 amino acids long. From germline, CDR1 is SNHLY and CDR2 FYNNEI. The V end lost 6 bases, the J end lost 4 bases, and 3 bases lay between the germline ends. DNA of the CDR3: TGTGCCAGCAGCAATAATGAAAAACTGTTTTTT. The encoded protein is CASSNNEKLFF.

The V gene is TRBV5-1, the J gene TRBJ1-2; D is ambiguous. V lost 0 bases to trimming and J lost 1 base, with 10 bases between them. The germline V gene has CDR1 SGHRS and CDR2 YFSETQ. CDR3 length: 15 amino acids. The CDR3 loop reads CASSLVGGFNYGYTF. DNA for the CDR3: TGCGCCAGCAGCTTGGTTGGCGGCTTTAACTATGGCTACACCTTC.

The gene calls are TRBV5-6 and TRBJ2-4, with D perhaps matching TRBD1 or TRBD2 (5 bases each). This CDR3 region has 15 residues. V lost 2 bases and J 0 bases, leaving 9 bases between the germline ends. Germline CDR1 and CDR2: SGHDT and YYEEEE. The CDR3 region has the DNA TGTGCCAGCAGCTTTGTGGGGGTAGCCAAAAACATTCAGTACTTC. Translated: CASSFVGVAKNIQYF.

This clone was observed once. The chain joins TRBV13 to TRBJ2-7; D remains ambiguous. The CDR3 sequence is 14 residues long. Trimming removed 0 bases at V and 1 base at J, with 7 bases between. The germline CDR1 and CDR2 sequences are PRHDT and FYEKMQ (reference sequence). DNA for the CDR3: TGTGCCAGCAGCTTAGGTCCAGGTTCCTACGAGCAGTACTTC. Amino acids: CASSLGPGSYEQYF.

V usage is TRBV19 and J usage is TRBJ1-1; the D is unclear. The CDR3 runs 16 residues. The ends were cut back, 0 bases at V and 0 bases at J, with 11 bases in the middle. Germline values: CDR1 LNHDA, CDR2 SQIVND (reference sequence). CDR3 residues: CASSIELGFMNTEAFF. The CDR3 nucleotides are TGTGCCAGTAGTATAGAGCTCGGGTTTATGAACACTGAAGCTTTCTTT.

Comment on this clone: At one of its ends the junction is not consistent with the germline gene, which may arise from a read error. The rearrangement uses TRBV10-3 and TRBJ2-7; 9 bases align to TRBD1. The CDR3 extends over 15 amino acids. Germline-derived CDR1 and CDR2 are ENHRY and SYGVKD. Here the CDR3 DNA reads TGTGCCAGCAGTTACATGGGACAGGGAGGATACGAGCAGTACTTC. Encoded protein: CASSYMGQGGYEQYF.

This clone has just a few counts. At the DNA level, this CDR3 is encoded by other sequences in the same sample as well. The chain recombines TRBV9 with TRBJ2-3; D gene ambiguous. Germline V lookup: CDR1 SGDLS, CDR2 YYNGEE. Trimming removed 0 bases from V and 1 base from J, with 3 bases in between. The CDR3 loop spans 13 amino acids. DNA of the CDR3: TGTGCCAGCAGCGTAGAGGGCACAGATACGCAGTATTTT. Translated: CASSVEGTDTQYF.

V and J are TRBV29-1 and TRBJ2-5, with D hard to call. Trimming removed 6 bases from V and 2 bases from J, with 19 bases in between. Per the germline V gene, CDR1 is SQVTM and CDR2 is ANQGSEA. The CDR3 length is 15 residues. The CDR3 coding sequence is TGCAGCGTGTGGGATCTCCCCCACAGACAAGAGACCCAGTACTTC. Translated: CSVWDLPHRQETQYF.

The rearrangement uses TRBV6-1 and TRBJ1-2, with TRBD1 matching 8 bases. This CDR3 region has 18 residues. Germline values: CDR1 MNHNS, CDR2 SASEGT. V was clipped by 4 bases and J by 0 bases; unmatched bases: 13. CDR3 residues: CASSGLSPDRGANYGYTF. CDR3 bases: TGTGCCAGCAGTGGACTGTCCCCCGACAGGGGAGCTAACTATGGCTACACCTTC.